This is a list of T cell receptor beta chains from one sample in a study of early T cells in non-severe SARS-CoV-2 infection. TCRdb re-called the 5' RACE reads with MiXCR, one entry per CDR3 protein. The sample includes some 26,000 distinct CDR3 sequences, 4.4% of them seen just once. Sequencing input: whole blood. Receptors were obtained from an adult who was a healthcare worker with PCR-confirmed SARS-CoV-2 infection or an uninfected control (not recorded which). CDR3s include the opening cysteine and the closing phenylalanine or tryptophan. D genes are given only for firm matches. The size of a clone is reported for some rows only, either as once, few or many, or as a class for expanded clones.

TRBJ2-7	-	TRBV2	many	CASRLGLVYEQYF	TGTGCCAGCAGGTTGGGACTGGTCTACGAGCAGTACTTC
TRBJ1-2	-	TRBV4-3	few	CASSQRQLSNYGYTF	TGCGCCAGCAGCCAACGACAGCTTTCTAACTATGGCTACACCTTC
TRBJ1-2	TRBD1	TRBV28	many	CASKGGQGVAYGYTF	TGTGCCAGCAAAGGGGGACAGGGCGTAGCCTATGGCTACACCTTC
TRBJ2-7	TRBD2	TRBV13	many	CASSSSGETYEQYF	TGTGCCAGCAGCTCTAGCGGGGAAACCTACGAGCAGTACTTC
TRBJ2-1	TRBD2	TRBV3-1	many	CASSQQRGGRGSYNEQFF	TGTGCCAGCAGCCAACAGCGGGGGGGCCGAGGCTCCTACAATGAGCAGTTCTTC
TRBJ2-7	-	TRBV12-3/TRBV12-4	many	CASSARGAGYEQYF	TGTGCCAGCAGCGCCAGGGGGGCCGGTTACGAGCAGTACTTC
TRBJ2-3	TRBD2	TRBV2	many	CASSGRLAGGTDTQYF	TGTGCCAGCAGTGGAAGACTAGCGGGGGGAACAGATACGCAGTATTTT
TRBJ1-4	-	TRBV5-6	many	CASGQRRYNNEKLFF	TGTGCCAGCGGCCAACGGAGGTATAATAATGAAAAACTGTTTTTT
TRBJ2-7	-	TRBV6-5	many	CASSRGAYEQYF	TGTGCCAGCAGTCGCGGGGCTTACGAGCAGTACTTC
TRBJ2-1	-	TRBV12-3/TRBV12-4	many	CASSPKTGTPNYNEQFF	TGTGCCAGCAGTCCCAAAACCGGGACGCCCAACTACAATGAGCAGTTCTTC
TRBJ2-3	TRBD2	TRBV7-9	many	CASSEERGHTDTQYF	TGTGCCAGCAGCGAAGAGCGGGGGCACACAGATACGCAGTATTTT
TRBJ2-4	-	TRBV7-6	few	CASSLGHGDIQYF	TGTGCCAGCAGCTTAGGGCACGGGGACATTCAGTACTTC
TRBJ2-7	-	TRBV7-9	many	CASSPPTGPEQYF	TGTGCCAGCAGCCCTCCAACAGGGCCCGAGCAGTACTTC
TRBJ2-5	TRBD1	TRBV5-1	many	CASSENRGRLLETQYF	TGCGCCAGCAGCGAAAACAGGGGGCGATTATTGGAGACCCAGTACTTC
TRBJ2-3	TRBD2	TRBV7-2	many	CASRSSGVFTDTQYF	TGTGCCAGCAGAAGTAGCGGGGTATTCACAGATACGCAGTATTTT
TRBJ2-3	TRBD1	TRBV20-1	-	CSASPGQLTDTQYF	TGCAGTGCTTCACCGGGACAGCTCACAGATACGCAGTATTTT
TRBJ1-1	-	TRBV6-6	medium-sized	CASRPGETEAFF	TGTGCCAGCAGACCAGGGGAGACTGAAGCTTTCTTT
TRBJ2-1	-	TRBV20-1	many	CSARGRGYNEQFF	TGCAGTGCCAGGGGCCGAGGCTACAATGAGCAGTTCTTC
TRBJ2-3	TRBD2	TRBV7-6	-	CASSKTSGGRDTQYF	TGTGCCAGCAGCAAGACTAGCGGGGGGCGAGATACGCAGTATTTT
TRBJ2-7	-	TRBV11-2	many	CASSLDWGSQNYEQYF	TGTGCCAGCAGCTTAGATTGGGGGAGTCAGAACTACGAGCAGTACTTC
TRBJ2-7	TRBD2	TRBV12-3/TRBV12-4	many	CASSLTRGGAYEQYF	TGTGCCAGCAGTTTAACACGGGGGGGTGCCTACGAGCAGTACTTC
TRBJ1-1	-	TRBV6-2/TRBV6-3	few	CASNIDANTEAFF	TGTGCCAGCAACATAGATGCGAACACTGAAGCTTTCTTT
TRBJ2-5	TRBD2	TRBV10-1	many	CASSEGSGAGQETQYF	TGCGCCAGCAGTGAGGGTAGCGGGGCCGGGCAGGAGACCCAGTACTTC
TRBJ2-1	-	TRBV9	-	CASSVGFSYNEQFF	TGTGCCAGCAGCGTAGGATTCTCCTACAATGAGCAGTTCTTC
TRBJ1-2	-	TRBV7-2	many	CASSLNGANYGYTF	TGTGCCAGCAGCTTAAACGGCGCTAACTATGGCTACACCTTC
TRBJ2-5	-	TRBV5-1	many	CASSWGETQYF	TGCGCCAGTAGCTGGGGTGAGACCCAGTACTTC
TRBJ1-1	-	TRBV7-2	many	CASSLKVNTEAFF	TGTGCCAGCAGCTTAAAGGTGAACACTGAAGCTTTCTTT
TRBJ2-3	TRBD1	TRBV27	once	CASRGTGRTQYF	TGTGCCAGCAGGGGGACAGGACGAACGCAGTATTTT
TRBJ1-1	-	TRBV6-2/TRBV6-3	-	CASSPSGYRQNTEAFF	TGTGCCAGCAGCCCCTCCGGATACAGACAGAACACTGAAGCTTTCTTT
TRBJ2-1	TRBD2	TRBV11-2	many	CASSPERGTTNEQFF	TGTGCCAGCAGCCCAGAGCGGGGGACGACTAATGAGCAGTTCTTC
TRBJ2-6	-	TRBV28	many	CASSPSYSGANVLTF	TGTGCCAGCAGTCCTTCTTACTCTGGGGCCAACGTCCTGACTTTC
TRBJ1-5	TRBD1	TRBV19	many	CASKGQGFQPQHF	TGTGCCAGTAAAGGACAGGGCTTTCAGCCCCAGCATTTT
TRBJ1-5	-	TRBV27	many	CASSLSGNQPQHF	TGTGCCAGCAGTTTATCAGGCAATCAGCCCCAGCATTTT
TRBJ2-5	TRBD1	TRBV7-2	few	CASSLAWTGARETQYF	TGTGCCAGCAGCTTAGCTTGGACAGGGGCAAGAGAGACCCAGTACTTC
TRBJ2-1	-	TRBV19	many	CASSPSGVPIYNEQFF	TGTGCCAGTAGCCCCTCGGGGGTCCCTATCTACAATGAGCAGTTCTTC
TRBJ1-2	-	TRBV6-2/TRBV6-3	many	CASSSPNYGYTF	TGTGCCAGCAGTAGTCCTAACTATGGCTACACCTTC
TRBJ1-5	-	TRBV12-3/TRBV12-4	many	CASSSQTLSNQPQHF	TGTGCCAGCAGTTCTCAGACTCTTAGCAATCAGCCCCAGCATTTT
TRBJ2-1	-	TRBV20-1	medium-sized	CSAVNLGGEQFF	TGCAGTGCCGTTAACCTAGGAGGCGAGCAGTTCTTC
TRBJ2-3	TRBD1	TRBV20-1	many	CSARVNRGPADTQYF	TGCAGTGCTAGAGTTAACAGGGGTCCGGCAGATACGCAGTATTTT
TRBJ2-3	TRBD2	TRBV20-1	few	CSAILTGGNTQYF	TGCAGTGCTATACTAACCGGGGGGAATACGCAGTATTTT
TRBJ1-1	-	TRBV28	many	CASTLPGSNTEAFF	TGTGCCAGCACCCTCCCAGGGTCGAACACTGAAGCTTTCTTT
TRBJ2-7	TRBD1	TRBV27	few	CASSPQGAGEQYF	TGTGCCAGCAGTCCCCAGGGGGCAGGTGAGCAGTACTTC
TRBJ2-7	-	TRBV27	many	CASSLRARDPYEQYF	TGTGCCAGCAGTTTACGGGCCAGGGACCCCTACGAGCAGTACTTC
TRBJ2-3	TRBD2	TRBV28	many	CASPPWGAGANSDTQYF	TGTGCCAGCCCCCCGTGGGGAGCGGGGGCCAATTCAGATACGCAGTATTTT
TRBJ2-1	TRBD1	TRBV4-1	many	CASSPRTGDEQFF	TGCGCCAGCAGCCCCCGGACAGGGGATGAGCAGTTCTTC
TRBJ1-5	-	TRBV30	many	CAWPGPHNQPQHF	TGTGCCTGGCCGGGACCGCACAATCAGCCCCAGCATTTT
TRBJ1-1	-	TRBV10-2	many	CASSEIGLEAFF	TGCGCCAGCAGTGAGATTGGCCTTGAAGCTTTCTTT
TRBJ2-4	-	TRBV7-2	-	CASSPQGGQLAKNIQYF	TGTGCCAGCAGCCCCCAGGGGGGCCAACTAGCCAAAAACATTCAGTACTTC
TRBJ1-6	-	TRBV7-2	many	CASNIQSYNSPLHF	TGTGCCAGCAACATACAGAGCTATAATTCACCCCTCCACTTT
TRBJ1-2	TRBD1	TRBV27	many	CASSLTGASYYGYTF	TGTGCCAGCAGTTTAACAGGGGCGAGTTACTATGGCTACACCTTC
TRBJ2-1	TRBD1	TRBV11-2	many	CASRPGQGSYNEQFF	TGTGCCAGCAGACCGGGACAGGGCTCCTACAATGAGCAGTTCTTC
TRBJ2-3	TRBD2	TRBV30	many	CAWSSGGGDTQYF	TGTGCCTGGAGTAGCGGGGGTGGAGATACGCAGTATTTT
TRBJ2-7	TRBD1	TRBV30	many	CAWRAKSLTGGGEQYF	TGTGCCTGGAGGGCAAAATCGCTGACAGGGGGTGGCGAGCAGTACTTC
TRBJ2-7	TRBD2	TRBV29-1	many	CSVRGRAGGLYEQYF	TGCAGCGTCCGAGGACGAGCGGGGGGGCTTTACGAGCAGTACTTC
TRBJ2-3	-	TRBV6-6	many	CASSYLHFPGTDTQYF	TGTGCCAGCAGTTACTTGCACTTCCCCGGCACAGATACGCAGTATTTT